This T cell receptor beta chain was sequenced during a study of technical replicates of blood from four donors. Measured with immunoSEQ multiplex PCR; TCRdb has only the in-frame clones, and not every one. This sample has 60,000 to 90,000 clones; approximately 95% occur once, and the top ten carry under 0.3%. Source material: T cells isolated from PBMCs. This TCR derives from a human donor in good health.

The CDR3 spells CASSQDWGQGIPKQYF. CDR3 coding DNA: TGCGCCAGCAGCCAAGATTGGGGACAGGGGATCCCCAAGCAGTACTTC. The chain recombines TRBV4-1 with TRBJ2-7, with TRBD1 identical over 10 bases. V was clipped by 0 bases and J by 8 bases; unmatched bases: 10. The CDR3 spans 16 residues. Germline V gives CDR1 MGHRA, CDR2 YSYEKL.